The 22 T cell receptor beta chains presented below share a single source sample, sequenced in a study of human T cells and chemical hapten exposure (dated by TCRdb to about 2021). Library construction relied on RACE. TCRdb records NextSeq 500 as the sequencer. The public reads were reprocessed in TCRdb via fastp at Q25 and MiXCR, keeping in-frame beta chains. Rows merge per CDR3 protein into single entries with the most common DNA and genes. Recorded for this sample are fewer than 200,000 distinct CDR3 sequences; about 22% of them occurred a single time. The top ten constitute about 6.7% of the sample. This specimen's time point label, interpreted: patch test 1, 2 weeks after DPC sensitization. In light of the paper, this sample's treatment or condition label describes: therapeutic diphenylcyclopropenone sensitization with weekly scalp DPC. This material consisted of whole blood, taken in connection with sensitization to the hapten diphenylcyclopropenone (DPC). The origin of the receptors is a woman in her 50s with alopecia areata. Some clones in this sample may be carry-over from other donors' samples.

This clonotype was detected only a few times. The rearrangement joins TRBV25-1 to TRBJ1-6, with a tentative D call TRBD1 (6 bases). The CDR3 runs 16 residues. The V end lost 3 bases, the J end lost 5 bases, and 14 bases lay between the germline ends. Looked up from germline, CDR1 is MGHDK and CDR2 is SYGVNS. CDR3 protein: CASSESLAGDNSPLHF. The CDR3, as DNA: TGTGCCAGCAGTGAGTCTTTGGCAGGGGATAATTCACCCCTCCACTTT.

J is TRBJ1-1 and V is TRBV5-4; D is uncertain. V was clipped by 0 bases and J by 2 bases, with 8 bases between them. There are 14 residues in the CDR3. In germline, CDR1 is SGHNT, CDR2 YYREEE (reference sequence). The CDR3 region is CASSLAGYNTEAFF. CDR3 DNA: TGTGCCAGCAGCTTGGCGGGGTATAACACTGAAGCTTTCTTT.

This rearrangement joins TRBV5-1 to TRBJ2-7; TRBD1 might be the D (6 bases). The germline V gene has CDR1 SGHRS and CDR2 YFSETQ. Trimming removed 5 bases at V and 3 bases at J, with 9 bases between. This CDR3 contains 12 residues. For the CDR3, the DNA is TGCGCCAGCAGGTCGGACAGCTACGAGCAGTACTTC. Its protein is CASRSDSYEQYF.

The rearrangement uses TRBV7-9 and TRBJ2-5; D unclear. The length of the CDR3 is 15 residues. CDR1 and CDR2 from the germline V gene are SEHNR and FQNEAQ (reference sequence). V lost 1 base, J lost 0 bases, and 9 bases lay in between. CDR3 DNA sequence: TGTGCCAGCAGCTTAGGTGATCCGTACCAAGAGACCCAGTACTTC. Amino acids: CASSLGDPYQETQYF.

This clonotype was counted a few times. The rearrangement uses TRBV7-3 and TRBJ2-1, with 7 bases fitting TRBD2. Unmatched junction bases numbered 4, after V lost 2 bases and J lost 6 bases. This CDR3 is 14 amino acids long. The germline V gene has CDR1 SGHTA and CDR2 FQGTGA. The CDR3 sequence: CASSLGGSFNEQFF. CDR3 coding DNA: TGTGCCAGCAGCTTAGGCGGGAGCTTCAATGAGCAGTTCTTC. Full variable domain (outside the CDR3, taken from reference TRBV7-3 and TRBJ2-1): GAGVSQTPSNKVTEKGKYVELRCDPISGHTALYWYRQSLGQGPEFLIYFQGTGAADDSGLPNDRFFAVRPEGSVSTLKIQRTERGDSAVYLCASSLGGSFNEQFFGPGTRLTVL.

This clonotype showed up just a few times. The V and J genes are TRBV20-1 and TRBJ2-3; perhaps TRBD2 as D (6 bases). CDR1 is DFQATT and CDR2 is SNEGSKA in the germline V gene (reference sequence). This CDR3 has 13 residues. With 0 bases removed from V and 5 bases from J, the gap between germline ends came to 9 bases. CDR3 DNA: TGCAGTGCTAGAGATGGCGGGATAGATACGCAGTATTTT. Its protein is CSARDGGIDTQYF.

This clonotype was seen many times. The rearrangement uses TRBV6-1 and TRBJ2-5; 10 nucleotides align to TRBD1. This CDR3 comprises 15 residues. V was pared by 9 bases and J by 3 bases, with 10 bases of the junction left unmatched. CDR1 is MNHNS and CDR2 is SASEGT in the germline V gene. DNA for the CDR3: TGTGCCAGTTTTTCAGACAGGGGGCTTGAAGAGACCCAGTACTTC. This codes for CASFSDRGLEETQYF.

This chain uses TRBV5-1 with TRBJ2-1; possible D gene TRBD1, 6 bases. Germline lookup yields CDR1 SGHRS and CDR2 YFSETQ. This CDR3 has 14 residues. V shed 4 bases and J shed 5 bases, with 13 bases lying between them. The CDR3 here is CASSRPRGDNEQFF. The DNA of the CDR3 is TGCGCCAGCAGCCGGCCCAGGGGCGACAATGAGCAGTTCTTC.

The V and J genes are TRBV29-1 and TRBJ2-2; D is undetermined. Germline-derived CDR1 and CDR2 are SQVTM and ANQGSEA. The CDR3 spans 15 residues. V was cut by 5 bases and J by 0 bases, with 13 bases left in between. This CDR3 is CSVLTSAANTGELFF. DNA for the CDR3: TGCAGCGTTTTGACGAGCGCCGCGAACACCGGGGAGCTGTTTTTT.

The CDR3 loop reads CSVDSGALSYNEQFF. The CDR3 region has the DNA TGCAGCGTGGACAGCGGTGCCCTCTCCTACAATGAGCAGTTCTTC. This chain links TRBV29-1 with TRBJ2-1, with a weak D call TRBD1 (6 bases). V shed 6 bases and J shed 0 bases, with 15 bases lying between them. The germline V gene has CDR1 SQVTM and CDR2 ANQGSEA. The CDR3 has 15 amino acids.

The DNA for the CDR3 is TGTGCCACCCAGGACGTCTCTCGGAACACCGGGGAGCTGTTTTTT. Amino acids: CATQDVSRNTGELFF. The V gene is TRBV25-1, the J gene TRBJ2-2; D unclear. This CDR3 is built from 15 residues. Germline V gives CDR1 MGHDK, CDR2 SYGVNS. The V end lost 10 bases, the J end lost 1 base, and 16 bases lay between the germline ends.

The chain uses TRBV12-3 or TRBV12-4 and TRBJ1-4; D is unclear. This CDR3 is 18 amino acids long. V gave up 7 bases and J gave up 7 bases, with 28 bases separating them. CDR3 bases: TGTGCCAGCACCAGCATGGGGAGGGAGGGAAGGTCGAGTGAAAAACTGTTTTTT. This codes for CASTSMGREGRSSEKLFF.

The V call is TRBV2, the J call TRBJ2-4; TRBD1 might be the D (5 bases). Germline V gene lookup returns CDR1 SNHLY and CDR2 FYNNEI. The CDR3 runs to 16 residues. Trimming cost V 0 bases and J 0 bases, with 9 bases left between them. The CDR3 is CASSEALRVAKNIQYF. The CDR3, as DNA: TGTGCCAGCAGTGAAGCGCTCAGGGTAGCCAAAAACATTCAGTACTTC.

Comments on this clonotype: Likely a read error: the CDR3 ends without its conserved phenylalanine or tryptophan. V is TRBV12-3 or TRBV12-4 and J is TRBJ1-1, with D unresolved. The length of the CDR3 is 13 residues. Trimming took off 5 bases at V and 3 bases at J, with 10 bases between the two ends. CDR3 amino acids: CASSPLTYTEAFL. CDR3 nucleotides: TGTGCCAGCAGTCCCCTTACCTACACTGAAGCTTTCTTG.

This clonotype has only a few counts. The J gene is TRBJ1-1, the V gene TRBV7-9; D is possibly TRBD1 (5 bases). The V gene's germline CDR1 is SEHNR and CDR2 FQNEAQ (reference sequence). V lost 5 bases to trimming and J lost 1 base, with 14 bases between them. The CDR3 length is 15 residues. CDR3 coding DNA: TGTGCCAGCAGCCCAACTAGGGGACCGAACACTGAAGCTTTCTTT. Translated, it gives CASSPTRGPNTEAFF.

This rearrangement joins TRBV20-1 to TRBJ2-7; 10 nucleotides align to TRBD2. With V trimmed by 3 bases and J by 4 bases, 9 bases remained unmatched. Germline CDR1 and CDR2: DFQATT and SNEGSKA (reference sequence). CDR3 length: 15 amino acids. The chain's CDR3 is CSASGALAGEYEQYF. The DNA for the CDR3 is TGCAGTGCTAGTGGCGCCCTAGCGGGAGAGTACGAGCAGTACTTC.

The rearrangement uses TRBV18 and TRBJ2-7; D possibly corresponds to TRBD2 (6 bases). The CDR3 extends over 14 amino acids. Looked up from germline, CDR1 is KGHSH and CDR2 is LQKENI. The V end was cut by 2 bases, the J end by 3 bases, with 11 bases between. The CDR3 DNA sequence: TGTGCCAGCTCACCAATCCCGGGGGACTACGAGCAGTACTTC. As protein: CASSPIPGDYEQYF.

This clonotype was seen a handful of times. This chain connects TRBV10-2 to TRBJ1-2; maybe TRBD1 (6 bases). The ends were cut back, 2 bases at V and 8 bases at J, with 18 bases in the middle. CDR1 and CDR2 from the germline V gene are WSHSY and SAAADI. The CDR3 extends over 15 amino acids. CDR3 protein: CASSEGARGKLGYTF. DNA for the CDR3: TGCGCCAGCAGTGAGGGGGCCAGGGGCAAATTGGGCTACACCTTC.

The chain recombines TRBV6-2 or TRBV6-3 with TRBJ2-7, with 9 bases matching TRBD2. CDR3 length: 16 amino acids. Germline lookup yields CDR1 MNHEY and CDR2 SVGEGT. Germline trimming cut 0 bases from V and 2 bases from J; bases unmatched to any gene: 5. DNA for the CDR3: TGTGCCAGCAGTTACTCCTGGCGGGAGGGAACCTACGAGCAGTACTTC. Its translation is CASSYSWREGTYEQYF.

The CDR3 nucleotides are TGTGCCAGCAGCTTCACAGGTGAAGGGGCCAACGTCCTGACTTTC. It yields the protein CASSFTGEGANVLTF. The rearrangement uses TRBV11-2 and TRBJ2-6, with a possible D match to TRBD1 (5 bases). The V end lost 3 bases, the J end lost 4 bases, and 10 bases lay between the germline ends. CDR3 size: 15 residues. Germline CDR1 SGHAT, CDR2 FQNNGV.

The chain carries TRBV18 and TRBJ1-1; D gene uncertain. This CDR3 has 13 amino acids. The germline V gene encodes CDR1 KGHSH and CDR2 LQKENI. Trimming removed 6 bases from V and 0 bases from J, with 8 bases in between. For the CDR3, the DNA is TGTGCCAGCTCCGCCTTTCTGAACACTGAAGCTTTCTTT. Its protein is CASSAFLNTEAFF.

CDR3 region: CSASGGSGETQYF. CDR3 bases: TGCAGTGCTAGTGGTGGGAGTGGCGAGACCCAGTACTTC. The gene calls are TRBV20-1 and TRBJ2-5; a weak D match, TRBD2 (5 bases). V was cut by 3 bases and J by 5 bases, with 13 bases left in between. The CDR3 sequence is 13 residues long. The germline CDR1 and CDR2 sequences are DFQATT and SNEGSKA (reference sequence).